A single sample is the source of the 10 T cell receptor beta chains below, sequenced in a study of blood T cell repertoires in COVID-19. Repertoires were generated with immunoSEQ multiplex PCR, while TCRdb's copy carries only in-frame clones and drops some. The sample records 130,000 to 150,000 clones, 80% to 90% being singletons. Sequenced: peripheral blood. The source of these receptors is a woman between 45 and 60 years old with acute or convalescent COVID-19.

CDR3 loop: CASSSGGYEQFF. The CDR3 DNA follows: TGTGCCAGCAGCTCGGGAGGGTATGAGCAGTTCTTC. V gene TRBV7-3 combines with J gene TRBJ2-1; TRBD2 aligns across 8 bases. The CDR3 covers 12 residues. Germline CDR1 SGHTA, CDR2 FQGTGA. Unmatched junction bases numbered 1, after V lost 4 bases and J lost 8 bases.

This clone was found once. V is TRBV5-1 and J is TRBJ2-2; D call uncertain. Between the trimmed V and J ends, which lost 2 bases and 1 base, there was a span of 12 bases. The CDR3 has 16 residues. Germline V gene data show CDR1 as SGHRS and CDR2 as YFSETQ. CDR3 sequence (DNA): TGCGCCAGCAGCTTAAACGGTATTGGGAACACCGGGGAGCTGTTTTTT. Its protein product is CASSLNGIGNTGELFF.

In regard to this clone: Other DNA sequences in this specimen translate into the identical CDR3. This chain joins TRBV12-3 or TRBV12-4 and TRBJ1-2, with TRBD1 matching 8 bases. V shed 5 bases, J shed 8 bases, and the junction held 4 bases outside the gene matches. This CDR3 contains 12 residues. CDR3 DNA sequence: TGTGCCAGCAGTACAGGGGGTTGGGGCTACACCTTC. This gives the protein CASSTGGWGYTF.

The gene calls are TRBV5-1 and TRBJ2-1; D is perhaps TRBD2 (6 bases). Germline values: CDR1 SGHRS, CDR2 YFSETQ. V was trimmed by 0 bases and J by 12 bases, leaving 22 bases between them. The CDR3 extends over 16 amino acids. CDR3 sequence reads: CASSLEGRDEGIGQFF. CDR3 bases: TGCGCCAGCAGCTTGGAAGGGCGGGATGAGGGAATCGGGCAGTTCTTC.

This clone has ten or more counts. The CDR3 nucleotides read TGTGCCAGCAGCTTAGCAAGACTAGCGGGAGGAGACAATGAGCAGTTCTTC. Amino acid sequence: CASSLARLAGGDNEQFF. This chain uses TRBV7-9 with TRBJ2-1; 13 bases fit TRBD2. J was trimmed by 5 bases and V by 0 bases; bases with no gene match: 4. CDR1 and CDR2 (germline): SEHNR, FQNEAQ (reference sequence). This CDR3 region has 17 residues.

V usage is TRBV7-9 and J usage is TRBJ2-3, with 7 positions matching TRBD2. Germline V gene data show CDR1 as SEHNR and CDR2 as FQNEAQ (reference sequence). This CDR3 is built from 17 residues. Trimming removed 10 bases from V and 0 bases from J; junction bases left unmatched: 16. CDR3 coding DNA: TGTGCCAACTTTCCGGGGGAGGGTACTCCTAGCACAGATACGCAGTATTTT. Translated: CANFPGEGTPSTDTQYF.

The CDR3 sequence: CASSYRTGSNYGYTF. The CDR3 DNA follows: TGTGCCAGCAGTTACCGAACAGGGAGTAACTATGGCTACACCTTC. The chain uses TRBV6-5 and TRBJ1-2, with D possibly matching TRBD1 (6 bases). The CDR3 extends over 15 amino acids. Between the trimmed V and J ends, which lost 2 bases and 1 base, there was a span of 11 bases. CDR1 and CDR2 from the germline V gene are MNHEY and SVGAGI.

This clone was seen a single time. The CDR3 nucleotides read TGTGCCAGCACCCGGACTAGCGGAGTCTACGAGCAGTACTTC. This translates into CASTRTSGVYEQYF. The chain uses TRBV7-9 and TRBJ2-7, with 10 bases aligning to TRBD2. V shed 7 bases, J shed 3 bases, and the junction held 6 bases outside the gene matches. The germline gives CDR1 SEHNR, CDR2 FQNEAQ (reference sequence). The CDR3 sequence is 14 residues long. Looking up the rest from reference TRBV7-9 and TRBJ2-7 gives the full variable domain: DTGVSQNPRHKITKRGQNVTFRCDPISEHNRLYWYRQTLGQGPEFLTYFQNEAQLEKSRLLSDRFSAERPKGSFSTLEIQRTEQGDSAMYLCASTRTSGVYEQYFGPGTRLTVT.

This clone came up once. The chain couples TRBV3-1 (or the pseudogene TRBV3-2) to TRBJ1-2, with a tentative D call TRBD1 (6 bases). V was trimmed by 0 bases and J by 4 bases, leaving 9 bases between them. The CDR3 has 14 residues. The germline V gene has CDR1 LGHDT and CDR2 YNNKEL (reference sequence). The CDR3 nucleotides are TGTGCCAGCAGCCAAGAGTCAGGGGCCTATGGCTACACCTTC. Translating gives CASSQESGAYGYTF.

V and J are TRBV16 and TRBJ1-1; D perhaps matches TRBD1 (5 bases). Trimming left V 3 bases short and J 3 bases short, with 11 bases between. CDR3 size: 14 residues. Germline CDR1 is KGHSY and CDR2 is FQNENV. The DNA of the CDR3 is TGTGCCAGCAGCCACGTCGGGGGGGACACTGAAGCTTTCTTT. It specifies CASSHVGGDTEAFF. Filled out from reference TRBV16 and TRBJ1-1, the complete variable domain reads GEEVAQTPKHLVRGEGQKAKLYCAPIKGHSYVFWYQQVLKNEFKFLISFQNENVFDETGMPKERFSAKCLPNSPCSLEIQATKLEDSAVYFCASSHVGGDTEAFFGQGTRLTVV.